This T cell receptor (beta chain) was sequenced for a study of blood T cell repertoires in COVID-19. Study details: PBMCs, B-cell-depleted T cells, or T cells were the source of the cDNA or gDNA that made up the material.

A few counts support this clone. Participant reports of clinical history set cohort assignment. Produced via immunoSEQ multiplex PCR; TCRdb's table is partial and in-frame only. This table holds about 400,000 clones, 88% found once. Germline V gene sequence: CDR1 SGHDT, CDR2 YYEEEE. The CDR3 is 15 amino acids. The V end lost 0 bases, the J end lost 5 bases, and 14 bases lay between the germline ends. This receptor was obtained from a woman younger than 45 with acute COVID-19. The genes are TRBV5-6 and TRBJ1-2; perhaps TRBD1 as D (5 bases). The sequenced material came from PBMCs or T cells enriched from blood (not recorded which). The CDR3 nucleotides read TGTGCCAGCAGCTTGGAGGCAGGGCAAAGGTATGGCTACACCTTC. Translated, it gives CASSLEAGQRYGYTF. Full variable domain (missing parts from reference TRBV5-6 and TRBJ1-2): DAGVTQSPTHLIKTRGQQVTLRCSPKSGHDTVSWYQQALGQGPQFIFQYYEEEERQRGNFPDRFSGHQFPNYSSELNVNALLLGDSALYLCASSLEAGQRYGYTFGSGTRLTVV.